This entry concerns a single T cell receptor beta chain. Its target is unknown. This sample is part of a study of cytomegalovirus exposure and HLA in healthy donors. General observations from the study: TRBV6-2, TRBV6-3 and some other V segments were unresolvable in 87-base-pair reads.

The CDR3 is 15 residues long. V lost 3 bases to trimming and J lost 1 base; unmatched junction nucleotides: 4. In germline, CDR1 is SGHRS, CDR2 YFSETQ. The PCR used 60 Vbeta and 13 Jbeta primers. Data came from immunoSEQ multiplex PCR; TCRdb stores just in-frame clones and leaves some out. The repertoire has about 180,000 clones, about 79% of them found once; the top ten carry 5% to 8%. The clonotype was recovered from a man aged 40-49 years in good health and CMV-seropositive. The chain uses TRBV5-1 and TRBJ1-1; 9 bases line up with TRBD1. Sequencing input: PBMCs. The CDR3 protein is CASSCRQGGNTEAFF. For the CDR3, the DNA is TGCGCCAGCAGCTGCAGACAGGGGGGGAACACTGAAGCTTTCTTT.